This record looks at one TCR beta chain sequence and its context. This record belongs to a study of blood T cell repertoires in COVID-19. Overall study: Samples taken during acute and convalescent COVID-19 were collected in the United States, Italy and Spain.

The CDR3 runs to 13 residues. V lost 8 bases and J lost 5, with 13 bases in between. Germline V gene sequence: CDR1 MNHEY, CDR2 SVGAGI. Clones were sequenced by immunoSEQ multiplex PCR, and TCRdb holds only the in-frame ones, with some missing. The sample includes hundreds of thousands of clones, roughly 90% of them seen just once. This clonotype was sampled from a woman in her 30s with COVID-19, enrolled during active disease. The sequenced sample was peripheral blood. The chain uses TRBV6-5 and TRBJ1-5; possible D gene TRBD1, 5 bases. The CDR3 sequence: CASSVWGDQPQHF. The CDR3 region has the DNA TGTGCCAGCTCGGTTTGGGGGGATCAGCCCCAGCATTTT.